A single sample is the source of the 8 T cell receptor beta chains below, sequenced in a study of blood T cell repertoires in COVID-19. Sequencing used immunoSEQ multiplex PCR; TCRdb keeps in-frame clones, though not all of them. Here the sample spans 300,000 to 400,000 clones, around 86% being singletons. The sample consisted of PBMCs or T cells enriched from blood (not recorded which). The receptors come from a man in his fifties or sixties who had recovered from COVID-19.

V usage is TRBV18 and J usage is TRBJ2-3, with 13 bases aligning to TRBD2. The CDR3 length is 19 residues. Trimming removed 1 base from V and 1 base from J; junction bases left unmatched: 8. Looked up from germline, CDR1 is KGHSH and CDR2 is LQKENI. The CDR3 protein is CASSPQNGGTSGGTDTQYF. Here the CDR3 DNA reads TGTGCCAGCTCACCACAGAATGGTGGGACTAGCGGGGGCACAGATACGCAGTATTTT.

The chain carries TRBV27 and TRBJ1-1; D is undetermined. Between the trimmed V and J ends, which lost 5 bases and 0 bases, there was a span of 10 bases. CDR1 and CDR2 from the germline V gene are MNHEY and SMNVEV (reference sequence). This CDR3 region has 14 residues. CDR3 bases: TGTGCCAGCAGTCTACTGAGAGTGAACACTGAAGCTTTCTTT. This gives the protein CASSLLRVNTEAFF.

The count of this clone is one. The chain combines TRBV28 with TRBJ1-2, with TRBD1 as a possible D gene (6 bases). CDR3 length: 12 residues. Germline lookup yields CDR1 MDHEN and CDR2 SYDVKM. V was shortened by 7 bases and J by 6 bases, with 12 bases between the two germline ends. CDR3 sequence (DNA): TGTGCCAGCACCAACAGGGTTAATGGCTACACCTTC. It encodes CASTNRVNGYTF.

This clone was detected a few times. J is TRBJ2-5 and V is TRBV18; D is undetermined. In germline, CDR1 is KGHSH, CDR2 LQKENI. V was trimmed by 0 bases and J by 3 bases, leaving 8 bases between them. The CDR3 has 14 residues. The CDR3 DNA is TGTGCCAGCTCACCACCATACGGAGAAGAGACCCAGTACTTC. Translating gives CASSPPYGEETQYF.

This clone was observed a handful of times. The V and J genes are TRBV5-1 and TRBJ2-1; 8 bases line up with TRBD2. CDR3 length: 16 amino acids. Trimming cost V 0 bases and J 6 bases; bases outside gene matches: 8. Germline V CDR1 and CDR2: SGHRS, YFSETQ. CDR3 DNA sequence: TGCGCCAGCAGCTTGGGTAGCGGGATAGCTCGCAATGAGCAGTTCTTC. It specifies CASSLGSGIARNEQFF.

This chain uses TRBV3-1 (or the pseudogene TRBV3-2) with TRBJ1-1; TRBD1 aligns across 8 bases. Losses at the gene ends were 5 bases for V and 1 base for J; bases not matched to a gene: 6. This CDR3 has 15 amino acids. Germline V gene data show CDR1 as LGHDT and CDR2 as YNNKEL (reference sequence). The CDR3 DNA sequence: TGTGCCAGCAGCGCAAGGACAGGGCAGAACACTGAAGCTTTCTTT. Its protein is CASSARTGQNTEAFF.

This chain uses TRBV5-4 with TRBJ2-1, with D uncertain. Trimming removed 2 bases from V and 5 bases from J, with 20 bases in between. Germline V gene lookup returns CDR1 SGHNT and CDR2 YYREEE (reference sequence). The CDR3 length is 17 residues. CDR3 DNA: TGTGCCAGCAGCTTTCCACCCCCGAACAGCAGAAACAATGAGCAGTTCTTC. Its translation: CASSFPPPNSRNNEQFF.

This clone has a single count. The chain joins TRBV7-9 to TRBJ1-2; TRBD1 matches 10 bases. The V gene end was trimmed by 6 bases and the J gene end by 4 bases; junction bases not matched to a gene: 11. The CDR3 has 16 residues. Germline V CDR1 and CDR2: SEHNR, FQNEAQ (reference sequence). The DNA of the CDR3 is TGTGCCAGCAGTTTCCCCCCACGGACAGGGGGCTATGGCTACACCTTC. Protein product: CASSFPPRTGGYGYTF.